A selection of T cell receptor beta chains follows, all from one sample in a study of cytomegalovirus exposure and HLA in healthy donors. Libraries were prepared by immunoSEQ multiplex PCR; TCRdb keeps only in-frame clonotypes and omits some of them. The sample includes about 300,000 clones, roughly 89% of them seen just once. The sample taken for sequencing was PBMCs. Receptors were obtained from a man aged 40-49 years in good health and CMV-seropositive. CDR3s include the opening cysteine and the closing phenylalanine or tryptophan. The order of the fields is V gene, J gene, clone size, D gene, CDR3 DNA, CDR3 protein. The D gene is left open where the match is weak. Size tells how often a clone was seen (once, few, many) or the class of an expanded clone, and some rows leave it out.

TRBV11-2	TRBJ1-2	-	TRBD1	TGTGCCAGCAGCGATCTACAGGGGTCTGACTATGGCTACACCTTC	CASSDLQGSDYGYTF
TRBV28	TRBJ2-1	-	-	TGTGCCAGCAGTCCTAGCGTGCCTGGGTACAATGAGCAGTTCTTC	CASSPSVPGYNEQFF
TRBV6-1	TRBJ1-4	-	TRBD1	TGTGCCAGCAAAAGGGGACAGGTCGAAGAAAAACTGTTTTTT	CASKRGQVEEKLFF
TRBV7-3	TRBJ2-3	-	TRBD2	TGTGCCAGCAGTGAGCGGGAGGGGGGTCCAGATACGCAGTATTTT	CASSEREGGPDTQYF
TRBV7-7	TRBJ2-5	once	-	TGTGCTAGCAGCTTTAGCGCGTACCAAGAGACCCAGTACTTC	CASSFSAYQETQYF
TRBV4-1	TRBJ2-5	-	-	TGCGCCAGCAGCCTGGGGGGTGTGGAGACCCAGTACTTC	CASSLGGVETQYF
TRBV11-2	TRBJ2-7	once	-	TGTGCCAGCAGCTTAGAAAGACAGTCCTACGAGCAGTACTTC	CASSLERQSYEQYF
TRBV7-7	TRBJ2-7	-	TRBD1	TGTGCTAGCAGCTCGCAGACAGGGGTCGAGCAGTACTTC	CASSSQTGVEQYF
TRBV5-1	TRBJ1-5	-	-	TGCGCCAGCAGCTTGTCGGGGGAAGCGGGCCAGCCCCAGCATTTT	CASSLSGEAGQPQHF
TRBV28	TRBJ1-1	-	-	TGTGCCAGCAGCCAACCGGGACACCAGAACACTGAAGCTTTCTTT	CASSQPGHQNTEAFF
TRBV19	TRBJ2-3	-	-	TGTGCCAGTACCCCCTCTGGCACAGATACGCAGTATTTT	CASTPSGTDTQYF
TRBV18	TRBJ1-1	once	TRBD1	TGTGCCAGCTCACAACAACTAGACAGGGGGGAAGCTTTCTTT	CASSQQLDRGEAFF
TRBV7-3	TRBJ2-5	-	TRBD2	TGTGCCAGCAGCTTAGCCGGGACTAGCCCCGAGACCCAGTACTTC	CASSLAGTSPETQYF
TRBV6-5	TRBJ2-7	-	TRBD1	TGTGCCAGCAGTTACTCTTTTCGGGACAGTCGGTCCGAGCAGTACTTC	CASSYSFRDSRSEQYF
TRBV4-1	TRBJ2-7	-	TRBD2	TGCGCCAGCAGCCAAGACAAATCTAGCGGGCTTGGAGTTTCCTACGAGCAGTACTTC	CASSQDKSSGLGVSYEQYF
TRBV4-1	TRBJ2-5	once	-	TGCGCCAGCAGCCAAGTGCACCAACGGGGAGAGACCCAGTACTTC	CASSQVHQRGETQYF
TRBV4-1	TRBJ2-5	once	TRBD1	TGCGCCAGCAGCCTTTGGACAGGAGGAGAGACCCAGTACTTC	CASSLWTGGETQYF
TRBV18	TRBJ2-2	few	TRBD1	TGTGCCAGCTCACCCCAGGGGGCGCAGAACACCGGGGAGCTGTTTTTT	CASSPQGAQNTGELFF
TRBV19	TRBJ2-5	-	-	TGTGCCAGTAGTAACCTCCCGGGGGAGACCCAGTACTTC	CASSNLPGETQYF
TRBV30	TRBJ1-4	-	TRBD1	TGTGCCTGGAGTTCGACAGGGCTTAATGAAAAACTGTTTTTT	CAWSSTGLNEKLFF
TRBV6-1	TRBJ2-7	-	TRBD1	TGTGCCAGCAGTCCCGGGACAGGGGTGTCCTACGAGCAGTACTTC	CASSPGTGVSYEQYF
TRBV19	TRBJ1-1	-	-	TGTGCCAGTAGTTTTGGGACATTGAACACTGAAGCTTTCTTT	CASSFGTLNTEAFF
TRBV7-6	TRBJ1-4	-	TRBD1	TGTGCCAGCAGTTTCGCAACGGGACAGGGCGAAAAACTGTTTTTT	CASSFATGQGEKLFF
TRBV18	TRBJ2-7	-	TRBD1	TGTGCCAGCTCACCAGGGACAGGGGCCTACGAGCAGTACTTC	CASSPGTGAYEQYF
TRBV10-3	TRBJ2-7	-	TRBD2	TGTGCCATCATCCAGGGACTAGCGGGCCGCCCCAAGCAGTACTTC	CAIIQGLAGRPKQYF
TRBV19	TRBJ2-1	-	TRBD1	TGTGCCAGTAGTATAGATCAGGGGGTGGGTAATGAGCAGTTCTTC	CASSIDQGVGNEQFF
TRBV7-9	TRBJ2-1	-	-	TGTGCCAGCAGCTTGGGGGCGGGCTATGAGCAGTTCTTC	CASSLGAGYEQFF
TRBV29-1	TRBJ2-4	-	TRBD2	TGCAGCGTAGTAGCGGGGGGGGAGAGAAACATTCAGTACTTC	CSVVAGGERNIQYF
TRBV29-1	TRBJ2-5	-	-	TGCAGCGTTCAACGGGGGATCCAAGAGACCCAGTACTTC	CSVQRGIQETQYF
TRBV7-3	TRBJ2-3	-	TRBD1	TGTGCCAGCAGCCAATGGGACAGGGATAGCACAGATACGCAGTATTTT	CASSQWDRDSTDTQYF
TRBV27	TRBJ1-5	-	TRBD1	TGTGCCAGCAGTTTCCAGGGGGCTAGCAATCAGCCCCAGCATTTT	CASSFQGASNQPQHF
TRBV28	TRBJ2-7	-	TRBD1	TGTGCCAGCAGTTACAGGGGATCTTACGAGCAGTACTTC	CASSYRGSYEQYF
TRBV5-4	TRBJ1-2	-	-	TGTGCCAGCAGCTTGGCGGGGATTAATGGCTACACCTTC	CASSLAGINGYTF
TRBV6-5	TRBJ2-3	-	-	TGTGCCAGCAGTTCTACAGATACGCAGTATTTT	CASSSTDTQYF
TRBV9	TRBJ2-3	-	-	TGTGCCAGCAGCCCCCGCTCCAGTGTGGATACGCAGTATTTT	CASSPRSSVDTQYF
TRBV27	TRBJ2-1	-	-	TGTGCCAGCAGTTTTACAGCCACCTACAATGAGCAGTTCTTC	CASSFTATYNEQFF
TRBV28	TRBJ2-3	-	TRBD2	TGTGCCAGCAGTTTTAGCGGGAGCGGGGCAGATACGCAGTATTTT	CASSFSGSGADTQYF
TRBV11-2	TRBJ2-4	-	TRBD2	TGTGCCAGCAGTCGACCCTTCAGTCTAGCGGGAGGAAGGTACATTCAGTACTTC	CASSRPFSLAGGRYIQYF
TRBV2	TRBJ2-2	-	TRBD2	TGTGCCAGCGGGGGACTAGCGGAGAACACCGGGGAGCTGTTTTTT	CASGGLAENTGELFF
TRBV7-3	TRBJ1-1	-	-	TGTGCCAGCAGCTTAATCGAGGGGGCTGAAGCTTTCTTT	CASSLIEGAEAFF
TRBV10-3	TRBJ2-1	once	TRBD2	TGTGCCATCAGTGGGGAGACTAGCGGGAGGGCCAATGAGCAGTTCTTC	CAISGETSGRANEQFF